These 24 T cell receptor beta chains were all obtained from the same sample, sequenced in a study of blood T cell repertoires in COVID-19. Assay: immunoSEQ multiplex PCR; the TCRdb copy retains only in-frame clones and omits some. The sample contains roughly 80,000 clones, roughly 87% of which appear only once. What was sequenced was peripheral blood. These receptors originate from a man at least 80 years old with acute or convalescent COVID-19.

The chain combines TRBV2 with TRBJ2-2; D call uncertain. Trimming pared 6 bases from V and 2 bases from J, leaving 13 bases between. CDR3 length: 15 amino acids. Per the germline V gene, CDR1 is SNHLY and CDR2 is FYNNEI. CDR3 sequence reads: CASRPTSRNTGELFF. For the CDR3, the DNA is TGTGCCAGCAGACCGACAAGTCGAAACACCGGGGAGCTGTTTTTT.

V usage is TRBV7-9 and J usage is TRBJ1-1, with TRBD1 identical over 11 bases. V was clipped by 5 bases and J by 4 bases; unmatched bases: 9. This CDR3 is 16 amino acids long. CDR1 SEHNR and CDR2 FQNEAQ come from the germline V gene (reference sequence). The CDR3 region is CASSRGQGATGTEAFF. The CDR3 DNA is TGTGCCAGCAGCCGAGGACAGGGGGCTACGGGCACTGAAGCTTTCTTT.

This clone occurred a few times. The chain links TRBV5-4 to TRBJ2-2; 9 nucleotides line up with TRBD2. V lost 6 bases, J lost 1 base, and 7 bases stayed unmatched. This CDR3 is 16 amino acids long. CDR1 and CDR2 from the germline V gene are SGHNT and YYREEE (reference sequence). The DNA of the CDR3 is TGTGCCAGCAACACAATAGCGGGGGAGAACACCGGGGAGCTGTTTTTT. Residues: CASNTIAGENTGELFF.

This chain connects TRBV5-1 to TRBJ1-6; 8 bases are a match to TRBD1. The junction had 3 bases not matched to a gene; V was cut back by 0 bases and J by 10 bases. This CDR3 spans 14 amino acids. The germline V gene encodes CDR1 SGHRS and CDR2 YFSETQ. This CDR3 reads CASSLGTGFSPLHF. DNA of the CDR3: TGCGCCAGCAGCTTGGGGACAGGGTTCTCACCCCTCCACTTT.

This CDR3 is CASSLRMGGGSPLHF. The CDR3 coding sequence is TGTGCCAGCAGCCTTAGGATGGGGGGAGGTTCACCCCTCCACTTT. V usage is TRBV7-8 and J usage is TRBJ1-6; maybe TRBD1 (5 bases). Germline CDR1 reads SGHVS; CDR2 reads FQNEAQ. The CDR3 is 15 residues long. Trimming shortened V by 5 bases and J by 9 bases, and 17 bases separated the two germline ends. Supplemented by reference TRBV7-8 and TRBJ1-6, the full variable domain reads GAGVSQSPRYKVAKRGQDVALRCDPISGHVSLFWYQQALGQGPEFLTYFQNEAQLDKSGLPSDRFFAERPEGSVSTLKIQRTQQEDSAVYLCASSLRMGGGSPLHFGNGTRLTVT.

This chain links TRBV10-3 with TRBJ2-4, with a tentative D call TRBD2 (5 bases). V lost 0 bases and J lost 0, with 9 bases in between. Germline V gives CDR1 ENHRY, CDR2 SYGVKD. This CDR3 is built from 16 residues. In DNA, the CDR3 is TGTGCCATCAGTGAGTCGGGGAGCCTAGCCAAAAACATTCAGTACTTC. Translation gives CAISESGSLAKNIQYF.

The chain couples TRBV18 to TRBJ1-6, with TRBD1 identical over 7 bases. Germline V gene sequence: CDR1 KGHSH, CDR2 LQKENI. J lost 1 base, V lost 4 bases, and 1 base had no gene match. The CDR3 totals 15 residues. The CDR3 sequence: CASSQQGSYNSPLHF. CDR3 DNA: TGTGCCAGCTCACAACAGGGGTCCTATAATTCACCCCTCCACTTT. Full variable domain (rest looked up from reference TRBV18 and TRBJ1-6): NAGVMQNPRHLVRRRGQEARLRCSPMKGHSHVYWYRQLPEEGLKFMVYLQKENIIDESGMPKERFSAEFPKEGPSILRIQQVVRGDSAAYFCASSQQGSYNSPLHFGNGTRLTVT.

The chain's CDR3 is CATRDRGNTEAFF. Here the CDR3 DNA reads TGTGCCACCAGAGACAGGGGGAACACTGAAGCTTTCTTT. The V call is TRBV24-1, the J call TRBJ1-1, with 8 bases aligning to TRBD1. Germline V lookup: CDR1 KGHDR, CDR2 SFDVKD. V trimming: 7 bases; J trimming: 1 base; junction bases outside the gene matches: 1. The CDR3 totals 13 residues.

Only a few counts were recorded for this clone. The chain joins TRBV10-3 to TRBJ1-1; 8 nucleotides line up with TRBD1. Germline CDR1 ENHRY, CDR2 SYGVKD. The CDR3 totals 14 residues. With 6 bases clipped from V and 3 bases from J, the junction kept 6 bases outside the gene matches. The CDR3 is CAIRGNRGDTEAFF. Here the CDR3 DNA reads TGTGCCATCAGAGGCAACAGGGGGGACACTGAAGCTTTCTTT.

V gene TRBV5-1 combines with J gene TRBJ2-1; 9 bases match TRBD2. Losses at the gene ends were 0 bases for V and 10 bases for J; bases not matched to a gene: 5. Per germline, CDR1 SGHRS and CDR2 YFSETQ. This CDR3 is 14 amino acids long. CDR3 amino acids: CASSLGLAGEEQFF. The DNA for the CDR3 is TGCGCCAGCAGCTTGGGGTTAGCGGGGGAAGAGCAGTTCTTC.

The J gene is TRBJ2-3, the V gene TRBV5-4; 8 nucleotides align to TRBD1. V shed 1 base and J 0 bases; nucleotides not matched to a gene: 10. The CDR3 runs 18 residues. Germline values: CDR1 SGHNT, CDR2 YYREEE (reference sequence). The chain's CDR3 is CASSLTGGLGASTDTQYF. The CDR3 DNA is TGTGCCAGCAGCTTGACAGGGGGACTGGGGGCTAGCACAGATACGCAGTATTTT.

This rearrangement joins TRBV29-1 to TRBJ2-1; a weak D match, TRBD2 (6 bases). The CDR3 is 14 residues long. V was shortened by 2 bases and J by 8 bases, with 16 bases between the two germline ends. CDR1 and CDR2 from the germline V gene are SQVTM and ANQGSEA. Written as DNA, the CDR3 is TGCAGCGTTGAATGGGCGGGAATCGCGGATGAGCAGTTCTTC. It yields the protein CSVEWAGIADEQFF.

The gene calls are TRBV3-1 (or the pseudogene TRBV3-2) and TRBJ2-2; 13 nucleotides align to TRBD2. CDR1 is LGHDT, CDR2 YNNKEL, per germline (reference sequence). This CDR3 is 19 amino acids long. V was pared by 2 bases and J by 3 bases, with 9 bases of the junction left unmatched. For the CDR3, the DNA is TGTGCCAGCAGCCAACAACCAGGGACTAGCGGGGAATACACCGGGGAGCTGTTTTTT. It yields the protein CASSQQPGTSGEYTGELFF.

CDR3 amino acids: CASSFGAGDEKLFF. Written as DNA, the CDR3 is TGTGCCAGCAGCTTCGGGGCAGGGGATGAAAAACTGTTTTTT. The chain links TRBV7-9 to TRBJ1-4; D possibly corresponds to TRBD1 (6 bases). V dropped 3 bases and J dropped 6 bases, with 11 bases sitting between them. CDR3 size: 14 residues. Germline values: CDR1 SEHNR, CDR2 FQNEAQ (reference sequence). Drawing the rest from reference TRBV7-9 and TRBJ1-4, the complete variable domain is DTGVSQNPRHKITKRGQNVTFRCDPISEHNRLYWYRQTLGQGPEFLTYFQNEAQLEKSRLLSDRFSAERPKGSFSTLEIQRTEQGDSAMYLCASSFGAGDEKLFFGSGTQLSVL.

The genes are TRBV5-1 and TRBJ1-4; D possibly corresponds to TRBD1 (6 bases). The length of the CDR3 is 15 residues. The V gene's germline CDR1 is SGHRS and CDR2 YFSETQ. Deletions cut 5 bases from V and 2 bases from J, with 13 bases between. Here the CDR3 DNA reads TGCGCCAGCAGTTTGCAGGGGCGGACTAATGAAAAACTGTTTTTT. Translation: CASSLQGRTNEKLFF.

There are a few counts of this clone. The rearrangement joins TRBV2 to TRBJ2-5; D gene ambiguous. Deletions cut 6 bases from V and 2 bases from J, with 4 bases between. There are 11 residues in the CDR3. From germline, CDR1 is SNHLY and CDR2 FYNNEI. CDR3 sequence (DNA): TGTGCCAGCAGACAGCAAGAGACCCAGTACTTC. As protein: CASRQQETQYF.

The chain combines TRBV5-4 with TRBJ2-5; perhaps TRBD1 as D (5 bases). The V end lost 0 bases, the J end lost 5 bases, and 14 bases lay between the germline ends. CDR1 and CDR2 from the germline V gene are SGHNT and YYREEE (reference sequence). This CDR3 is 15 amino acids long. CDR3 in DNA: TGTGCCAGCAGCTTGGACAGGCCTGCCCGGGAGACCCAGTACTTC. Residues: CASSLDRPARETQYF.

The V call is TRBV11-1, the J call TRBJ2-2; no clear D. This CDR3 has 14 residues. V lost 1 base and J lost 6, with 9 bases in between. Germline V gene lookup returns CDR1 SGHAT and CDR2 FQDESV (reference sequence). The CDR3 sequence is CASSLDPGAGELFF. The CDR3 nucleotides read TGTGCCAGCAGCTTAGACCCGGGTGCCGGGGAGCTGTTTTTT. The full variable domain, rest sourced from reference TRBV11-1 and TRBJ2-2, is EAEVAQSPRYKITEKSQAVAFWCDPISGHATLYWYRQILGQGPELLVQFQDESVVDDSQLPKDRFSAERLKGVDSTLKIQPAELGDSAMYLCASSLDPGAGELFFGEGSRLTVL.

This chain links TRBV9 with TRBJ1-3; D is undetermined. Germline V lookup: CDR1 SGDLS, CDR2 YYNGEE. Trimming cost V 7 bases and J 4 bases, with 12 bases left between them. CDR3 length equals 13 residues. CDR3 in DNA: TGTGCCAGCGGAGCGGTGGGAGGAAACACCATATATTTT. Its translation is CASGAVGGNTIYF.

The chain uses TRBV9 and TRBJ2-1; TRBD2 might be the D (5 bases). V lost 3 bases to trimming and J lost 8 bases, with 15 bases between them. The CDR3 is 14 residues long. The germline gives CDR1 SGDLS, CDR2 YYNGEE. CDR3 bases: TGTGCCAGCAGCGCCCTACTAGTGTCGGATGAGCAGTTCTTC. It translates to CASSALLVSDEQFF.

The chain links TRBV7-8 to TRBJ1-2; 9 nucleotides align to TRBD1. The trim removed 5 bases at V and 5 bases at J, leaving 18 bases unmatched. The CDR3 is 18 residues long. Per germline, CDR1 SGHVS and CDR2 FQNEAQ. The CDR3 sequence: CASSHLLPVTGGAYGYTF. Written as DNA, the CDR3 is TGTGCCAGCAGCCACTTACTCCCTGTTACAGGGGGCGCTTATGGCTACACCTTC.

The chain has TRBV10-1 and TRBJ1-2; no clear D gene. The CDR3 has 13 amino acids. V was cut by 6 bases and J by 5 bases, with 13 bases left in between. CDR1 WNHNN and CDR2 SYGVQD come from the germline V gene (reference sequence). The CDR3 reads CASSQERTYGYTF. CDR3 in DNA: TGCGCCAGCAGCCAAGAACGTACTTATGGCTACACCTTC.

For the CDR3, the DNA is TGTGCCAGTAGTATTTCTAGCGGGCGCTACAATGAGCAGTTCTTC. Translated, it gives CASSISSGRYNEQFF. The chain has TRBV19 and TRBJ2-1; 8 nucleotides agree with TRBD2. Germline V gene lookup returns CDR1 LNHDA and CDR2 SQIVND (reference sequence). This CDR3 comprises 15 residues. V shed 3 bases, J shed 3 bases, and the junction held 4 bases outside the gene matches.

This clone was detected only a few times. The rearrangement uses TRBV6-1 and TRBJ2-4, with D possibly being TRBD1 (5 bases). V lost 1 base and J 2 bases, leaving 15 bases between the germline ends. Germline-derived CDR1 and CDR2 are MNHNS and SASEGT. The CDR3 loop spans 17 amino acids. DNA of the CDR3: TGTGCCAGCAGTGAAGGGGGCGAGCGTACCCCCAAAAACATTCAGTACTTC. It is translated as CASSEGGERTPKNIQYF.